This entry concerns a single TCR beta chain. This clonotype was counted only a few times. Which antigen it targets is not known. Base qualities were left out, and no much larger clone turns up one base away. Hyperthyroidism patients were newly diagnosed, were aged 18 to 65 years, and had a disease duration under 2 months. Anyone with other autoimmune diseases, uncontrolled infections, pregnancy or lactation was excluded from the study. Diagnosis was based on clinical symptoms, serum thyroxine, TRAb, thyroid ultrasound and orbital computed tomography. Total RNA was extracted using Trizol reagent, and RNA quality was checked on an Agilent 2100 Bioanalyzer. V drops 2 bases and J drops 1 base, leaving 12 bases in between. The germline V gene (reference sequence) gives CDR1 as SGHNT and CDR2 as YYREEE. The CDR3 holds 15 amino acids from the cysteine to the phenylalanine. CDR3 DNA only is kept here, 45 bases in frame from base 1.

These data are taken from a study of Graves' ophthalmopathy and Graves' hyperthyroidism (dated by TCRdb to 2016 to 2019). As for the study more broadly: Hyperthyroidism was considered stable if no progression to ophthalmopathy occurred within 18 months of follow-up. TCR beta repertoire signatures were used to distinguish Graves' ophthalmopathy from Graves' hyperthyroidism and to predict progression to ophthalmopathy. In total, 135 blood samples were TCR-sequenced: approximately 42 ophthalmopathy, over 70 hyperthyroidism and about 17 hyperthyroidism-to-ophthalmopathy patients. A discovery set of 100 or so patients (more than 40 ophthalmopathy, about 55 stable hyperthyroidism) was enrolled to explore V-J signatures distinguishing ophthalmopathy from hyperthyroidism. For independent validation, a separate cohort was made up of fewer than 20 hyperthyroidism patients plus 17 patients who later progressed from hyperthyroidism to ophthalmopathy. In over five hyperthyroidism patients, the T-cell repertoires found in thyroid tissue were compared with those found in blood. Following sample collection, hyperthyroidism patients were given methimazole at a starting dose of 30 mg daily, and ophthalmopathy patients were given high-dose intravenous methylprednisolone. Study-wide conclusions, independent of this receptor: The 13-signature model separated ophthalmopathy from stable hyperthyroidism with approximately 90% sensitivity and about 84% specificity in cross-validation, and 80%/75% in the test set. Sample size was not predetermined statistically, and investigators were not blinded to group allocation. Most expanded thyroid clonotypes with frequency above 0.001 were also detected in blood, suggesting blood repertoires may reflect the thyroid immune response. In validation, the model predicted ophthalmopathy progression with roughly 68% sensitivity and about 73% specificity; 12 predicted patients were CT-confirmed with GO in a median of around 6.5 months.

For repertoire sequencing, the TCR beta CDR3 regions were amplified from RNA transcripts. A first-round RT-PCR used HTBI primers with the Qiagen OneStep RT-PCR kit, followed by a second-round multiplex PCR, size selection and purification. The libraries underwent paired-end sequencing with 100 bp reads on an Illumina HiSeq2000. On the authors' methods: SOAPnuke was used to process the reads, removing any read that contained adapters or uncalled bases, had a mean Phred below 15, or lacked an exact match to the constant primer or identifier. COPE v1.2.5 was used to merge high-quality paired reads. Each unique nucleotide sequence was defined as a clonotype, and clonotypes were aligned to IMGT TRB V, D and J references with MiTCR v1.1. The analysis was limited to V-J combinations with a frequency above 0.0001, which together covered over 99% of the repertoires. For each V-J combination, a TCR clonal expansion and chaos score was defined as the ratio of F50 clonal expansion to chaos observed in the TCRdist matrix. Welch's t-statistics and random forest were used to reduce features to about a dozen V-J combinations, which were fed into a naive Bayes classifier. The similarity between thyroid and blood repertoires was quantified using the Morisita-Horn index. TCRdb reprocessed the public reads (quality trimming at Q25 with fastp, clone calling with MiXCR) and kept in-frame beta chains. Rows are combined by CDR3 protein, so each entry shows the most common genes and DNA. These V and J calls rely on TCRdb rather than the paper's analysis. This sample has around 1,000,000 distinct CDR3 sequences in its table, and 36% of those were observed once. The top ten clonotypes cover around 10% of the sample.

This TCR was sampled from an adult man with Graves' hyperthyroidism. The sequence links TRBV5-4 to TRBJ2-5; a weak D assignment points to TRBD1 (6 bases agree). The sequencing sample was made of peripheral blood or thyroid tissue (not recorded which). CDR3 protein: CASSFGTGRQETQYF. The base sequence is TGTGCCAGCAGCTTTGGAACAGGGCGCCAAGAGACCCAGTACTTC.